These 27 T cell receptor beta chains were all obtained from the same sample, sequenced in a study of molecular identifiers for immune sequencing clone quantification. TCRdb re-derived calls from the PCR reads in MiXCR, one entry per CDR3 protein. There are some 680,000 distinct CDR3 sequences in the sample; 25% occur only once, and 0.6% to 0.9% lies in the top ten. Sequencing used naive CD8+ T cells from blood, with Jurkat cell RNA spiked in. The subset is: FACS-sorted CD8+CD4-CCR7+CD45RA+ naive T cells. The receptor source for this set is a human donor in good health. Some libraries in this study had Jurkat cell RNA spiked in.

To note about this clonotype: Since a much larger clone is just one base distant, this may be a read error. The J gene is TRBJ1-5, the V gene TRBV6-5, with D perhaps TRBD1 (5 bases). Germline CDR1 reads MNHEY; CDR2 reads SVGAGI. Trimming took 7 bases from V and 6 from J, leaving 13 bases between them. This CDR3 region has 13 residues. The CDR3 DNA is TGTGCCAGCACCGGGGCGGCTAGTCAGCCCCAGCATTTT. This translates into CASTGAASQPQHF.

The DNA for the CDR3 is TGCGCCAGCAGCCCCGGGGGGGCCCACTACGAGCAGTACTTC. Amino acids: CASSPGGAHYEQYF. The J gene is TRBJ2-7, the V gene TRBV4-1, with 8 bases fitting TRBD2. The CDR3 is 14 residues long. With V trimmed by 4 bases and J by 3 bases, 5 bases remained unmatched. The V gene's germline CDR1 is MGHRA and CDR2 YSYEKL.

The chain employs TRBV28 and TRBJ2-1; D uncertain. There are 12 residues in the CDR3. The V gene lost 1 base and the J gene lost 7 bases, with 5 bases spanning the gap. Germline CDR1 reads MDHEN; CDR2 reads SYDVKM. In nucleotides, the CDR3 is TGTGCCAGCAGTTTATTATCTAATGAGCAGTTCTTC. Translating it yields CASSLLSNEQFF.

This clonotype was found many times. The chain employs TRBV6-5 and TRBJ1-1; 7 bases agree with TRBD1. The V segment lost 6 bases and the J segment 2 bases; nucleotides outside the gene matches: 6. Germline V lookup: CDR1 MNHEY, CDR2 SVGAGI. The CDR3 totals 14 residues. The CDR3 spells CASRLGQSNTEAFF. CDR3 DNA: TGTGCCAGCAGACTGGGACAGAGTAACACTGAAGCTTTCTTT.

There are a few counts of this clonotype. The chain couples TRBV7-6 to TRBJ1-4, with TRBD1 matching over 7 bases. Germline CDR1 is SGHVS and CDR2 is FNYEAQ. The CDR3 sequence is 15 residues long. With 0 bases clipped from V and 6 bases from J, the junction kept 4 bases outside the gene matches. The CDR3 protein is CASSLATTGDEKLFF. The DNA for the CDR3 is TGTGCCAGCAGCTTAGCGACAACAGGGGATGAAAAACTGTTTTTT.

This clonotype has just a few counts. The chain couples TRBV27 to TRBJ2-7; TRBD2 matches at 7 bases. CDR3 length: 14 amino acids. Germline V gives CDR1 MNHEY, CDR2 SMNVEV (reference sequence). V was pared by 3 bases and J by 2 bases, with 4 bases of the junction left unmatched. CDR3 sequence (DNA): TGTGCCAGCAGTTTGGGAGGGAACACCTACGAGCAGTACTTC. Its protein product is CASSLGGNTYEQYF.

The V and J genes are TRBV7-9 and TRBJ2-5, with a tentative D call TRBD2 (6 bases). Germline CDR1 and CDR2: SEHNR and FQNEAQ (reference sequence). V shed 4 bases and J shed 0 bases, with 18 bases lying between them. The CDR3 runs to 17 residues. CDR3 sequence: CASSSNGAGSYQETQYF. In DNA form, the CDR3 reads TGTGCCAGCAGCTCGAACGGGGCGGGGTCGTACCAAGAGACCCAGTACTTC.

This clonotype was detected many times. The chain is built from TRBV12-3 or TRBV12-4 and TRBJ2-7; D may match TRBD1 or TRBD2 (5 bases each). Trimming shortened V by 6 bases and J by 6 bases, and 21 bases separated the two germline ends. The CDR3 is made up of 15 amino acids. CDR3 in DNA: TGTGCCAGCAGGTCTCCGGGACCAGCATTTTCCGAGCAGTACTTC. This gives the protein CASRSPGPAFSEQYF.

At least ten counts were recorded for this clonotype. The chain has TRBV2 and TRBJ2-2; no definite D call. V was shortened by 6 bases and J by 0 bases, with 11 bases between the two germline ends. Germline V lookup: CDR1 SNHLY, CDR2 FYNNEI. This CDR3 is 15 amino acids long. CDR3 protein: CASSSPGANTGELFF. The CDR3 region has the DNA TGTGCCAGCAGCAGTCCTGGGGCGAACACCGGGGAGCTGTTTTTT.

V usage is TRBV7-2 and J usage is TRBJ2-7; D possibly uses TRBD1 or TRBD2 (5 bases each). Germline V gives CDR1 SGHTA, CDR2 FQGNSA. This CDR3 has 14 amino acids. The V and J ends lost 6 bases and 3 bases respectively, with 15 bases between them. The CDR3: CASSTGTHVYEQYF. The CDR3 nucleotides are TGTGCCAGCAGTACCGGGACGCACGTCTACGAGCAGTACTTC.

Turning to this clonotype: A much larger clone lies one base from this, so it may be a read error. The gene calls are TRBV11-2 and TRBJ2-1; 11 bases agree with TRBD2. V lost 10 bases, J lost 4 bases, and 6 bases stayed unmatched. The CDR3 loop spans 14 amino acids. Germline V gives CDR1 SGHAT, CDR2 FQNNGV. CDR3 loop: CAIGGLADYNEQFF. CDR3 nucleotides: TGTGCCATCGGGGGACTAGCGGATTACAATGAGCAGTTCTTC.

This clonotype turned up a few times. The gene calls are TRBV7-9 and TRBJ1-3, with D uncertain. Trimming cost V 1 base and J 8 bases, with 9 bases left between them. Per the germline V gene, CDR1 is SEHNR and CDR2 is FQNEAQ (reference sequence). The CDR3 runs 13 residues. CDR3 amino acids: CASSLVGVDTIYF. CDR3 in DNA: TGTGCCAGCAGCTTAGTCGGGGTAGACACCATATATTTT.

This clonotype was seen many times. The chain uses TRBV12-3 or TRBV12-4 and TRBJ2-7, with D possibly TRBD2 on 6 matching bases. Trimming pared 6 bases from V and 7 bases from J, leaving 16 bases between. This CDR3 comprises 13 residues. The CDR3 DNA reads TGTGCCAGCAGCACTACTACGGCGGGGGAGCAGTACTTC. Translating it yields CASSTTTAGEQYF.

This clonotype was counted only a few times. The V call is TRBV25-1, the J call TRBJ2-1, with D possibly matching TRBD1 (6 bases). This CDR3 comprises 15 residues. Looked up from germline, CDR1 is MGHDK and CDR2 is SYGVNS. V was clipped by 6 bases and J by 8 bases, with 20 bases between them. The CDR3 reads CASSPPTDRSYEQFF. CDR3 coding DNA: TGTGCCAGCAGCCCGCCCACCGACAGGTCTTATGAGCAGTTCTTC.

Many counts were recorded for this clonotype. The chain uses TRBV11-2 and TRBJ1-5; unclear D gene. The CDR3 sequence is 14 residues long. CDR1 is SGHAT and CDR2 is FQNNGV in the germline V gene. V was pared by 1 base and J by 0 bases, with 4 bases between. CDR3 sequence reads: CASSLGPSNQPQHF. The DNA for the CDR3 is TGTGCCAGCAGCTTAGGTCCTAGCAATCAGCCCCAGCATTTT.

CDR3 sequence reads: CASSYLPGLAEGSTDTQYF. Here the CDR3 DNA reads TGTGCCAGCAGTTACCTCCCGGGACTAGCGGAGGGGAGCACAGATACGCAGTATTTT. The V call is TRBV6-5, the J call TRBJ2-3; 11 nucleotides align to TRBD2. With V trimmed by 2 bases and J by 0 bases, 10 bases remained unmatched. The V gene's germline CDR1 is MNHEY and CDR2 SVGAGI. The CDR3 is 19 residues long.

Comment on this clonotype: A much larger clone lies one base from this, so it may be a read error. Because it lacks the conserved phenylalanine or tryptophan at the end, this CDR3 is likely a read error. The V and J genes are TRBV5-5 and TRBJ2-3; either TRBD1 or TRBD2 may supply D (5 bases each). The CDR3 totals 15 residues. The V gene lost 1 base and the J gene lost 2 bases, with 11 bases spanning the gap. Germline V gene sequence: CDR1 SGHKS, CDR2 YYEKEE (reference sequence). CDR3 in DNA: TGTGCCAGCAGCTTGAGAAGGGACCCCACAGATACGCAGTATTCT. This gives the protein CASSLRRDPTDTQYS.

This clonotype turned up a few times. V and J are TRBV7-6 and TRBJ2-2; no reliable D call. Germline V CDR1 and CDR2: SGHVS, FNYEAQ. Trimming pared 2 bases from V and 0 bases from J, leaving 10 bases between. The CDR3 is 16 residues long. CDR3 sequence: CASSLSHIANTGELFF. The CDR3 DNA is TGTGCCAGCAGCTTAAGCCACATCGCGAACACCGGGGAGCTGTTTTTT.

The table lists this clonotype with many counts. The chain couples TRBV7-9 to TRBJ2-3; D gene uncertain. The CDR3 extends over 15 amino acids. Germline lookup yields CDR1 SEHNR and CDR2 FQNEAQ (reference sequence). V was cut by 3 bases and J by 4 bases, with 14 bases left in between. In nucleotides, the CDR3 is TGTGCCAGCAGCTTTGTCCTGTCCGGCGCAGATACGCAGTATTTT. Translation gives CASSFVLSGADTQYF. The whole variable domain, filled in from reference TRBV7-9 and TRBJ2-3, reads DTGVSQNPRHKITKRGQNVTFRCDPISEHNRLYWYRQTLGQGPEFLTYFQNEAQLEKSRLLSDRFSAERPKGSFSTLEIQRTEQGDSAMYLCASSFVLSGADTQYFGPGTRLTVL.

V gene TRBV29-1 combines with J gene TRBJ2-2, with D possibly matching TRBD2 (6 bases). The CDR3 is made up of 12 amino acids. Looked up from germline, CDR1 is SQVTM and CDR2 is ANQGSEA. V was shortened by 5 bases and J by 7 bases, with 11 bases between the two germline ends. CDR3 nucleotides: TGCAGCGTTCCGGGGGAGGACGGGGAGCTGTTTTTT. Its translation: CSVPGEDGELFF.

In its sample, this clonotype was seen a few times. The CDR3 loop is CASSQGTSGSNEQFF. In nucleotides, the CDR3 is TGCGCCAGCAGCCAAGGGACTAGCGGGAGTAATGAGCAGTTCTTC. The rearrangement links TRBV4-3 to TRBJ2-1; 13 nucleotides agree with TRBD2. CDR1 is LGHNA and CDR2 is YSLEER in the germline V gene. The CDR3 spans 15 residues. With V trimmed by 1 base and J by 7 bases, 1 base remained unmatched.

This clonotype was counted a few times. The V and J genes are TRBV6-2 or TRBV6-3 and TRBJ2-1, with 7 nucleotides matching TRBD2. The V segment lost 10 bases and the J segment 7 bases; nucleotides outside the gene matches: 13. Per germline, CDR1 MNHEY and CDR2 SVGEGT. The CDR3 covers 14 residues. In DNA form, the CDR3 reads TGTGCCACTCGACCCGGGACTACGGTGAATGAGCAGTTCTTC. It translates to CATRPGTTVNEQFF.

The CDR3, as DNA: TGTGCCAGCAGTGAGGTCAGCGGCAATCAGCCCCAGCATTTT. Protein sequence: CASSEVSGNQPQHF. V usage is TRBV6-1 and J usage is TRBJ1-5; D not resolved. The CDR3 contains 14 residues. Germline lookup yields CDR1 MNHNS and CDR2 SASEGT. The V end was cut by 3 bases, the J end by 2 bases, with 8 bases between.

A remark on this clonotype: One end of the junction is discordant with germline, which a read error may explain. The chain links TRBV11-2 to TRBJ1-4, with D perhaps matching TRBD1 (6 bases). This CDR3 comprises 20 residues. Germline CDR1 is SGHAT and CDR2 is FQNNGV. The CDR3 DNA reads TGTGCCAGCAGCTTAGATCTGAGAATTGGCGACATGGACTCAGGGGAAAAGCTGTTTTTT. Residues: CASSLDLRIGDMDSGEKLFF.

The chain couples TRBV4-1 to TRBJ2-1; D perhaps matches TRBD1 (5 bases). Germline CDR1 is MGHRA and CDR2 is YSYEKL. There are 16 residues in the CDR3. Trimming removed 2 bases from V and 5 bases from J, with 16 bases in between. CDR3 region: CASSQLGLDENNEQFF. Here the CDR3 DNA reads TGCGCCAGCAGCCAACTGGGGCTAGACGAGAACAATGAGCAGTTCTTC.

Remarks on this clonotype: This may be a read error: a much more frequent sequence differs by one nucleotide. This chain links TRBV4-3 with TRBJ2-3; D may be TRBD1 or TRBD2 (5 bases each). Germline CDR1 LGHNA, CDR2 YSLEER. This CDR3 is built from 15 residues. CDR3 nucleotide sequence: TGCGCCAGCAACCAAGGGGACGCTAGCACAGATACGCAGTATTTT. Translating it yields CASNQGDASTDTQYF.

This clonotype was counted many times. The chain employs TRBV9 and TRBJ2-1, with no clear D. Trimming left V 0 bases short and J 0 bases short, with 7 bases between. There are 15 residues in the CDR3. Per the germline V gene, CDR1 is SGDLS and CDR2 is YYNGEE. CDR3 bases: TGTGCCAGCAGCGTAGTCCCTAGCTCCTACAATGAGCAGTTCTTC. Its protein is CASSVVPSSYNEQFF.